The T cell receptor (beta chain) under discussion was sequenced for a study of radiotherapy plus CTLA-4 blockade in lung cancer (dated by TCRdb to the late 2010s). Concerning the study at large: Objective responses were observed in 15% to 20% of enrolled patients, and disease control was achieved in less than 35%. General study outcomes and caveats: The strongest predictors of response were reported to be early dynamic shifts in blood T cell clones along with a rise in serum interferon-beta following radiation. TCR clones derived from tumors expanded in peripheral blood after treatment with radiotherapy and ipilimumab.

Focal radiation therapy combined with CTLA-4 blockade (ipilimumab) was tested in patients with chemo-refractory metastatic non-small-cell lung cancer. The method was the immunoSEQ multiplex PCR assay. As stored in TCRdb, this immuneACCESS dataset retains in-frame rearrangements with V and J assigned. A fraction of the clones does not appear; measured against another copy, unresolved V genes explain less than half of the discrepancy, and the remainder lacks a known reason. Recorded for this sample are about 60,000 clones; about 83% of them occurred a single time. The ten largest clones represent about 4.2% of the sample. The CDR3 goes from the cysteine to the phenylalanine over 16 residues. Of all the DNA, just the CDR3 is kept, 48 bases in frame from base 1. Deletion took 1 base off V and 2 bases off J, with a span of 10 bases between the germline ends. CDR1 and CDR2, looked up from the germline V gene, are SGHDT and YYEEEE.

A remark on this clone: Its target antigen remains unknown. No much larger clonotype is one base removed from it; base qualities were not supplied.

The sequence joins TRBV5-6 to TRBJ2-6, with no confidently assigned D gene. This clonotype was obtained from a human donor with non-small cell lung cancer who had a partial response to radiotherapy plus ipilimumab. The source was peripheral blood, collected from a patient treated with radiotherapy plus ipilimumab. The CDR3 protein sequence reads: CASSLFEIAGANVLTF. The DNA reads TGTGCCAGCAGCTTGTTCGAAATAGCTGGGGCCAACGTCCTGACTTTC. Joined to the reference TRBV5-6 and TRBJ2-6 proteins, this CDR3 gives the full variable domain: DAGVTQSPTHLIKTRGQQVTLRCSPKSGHDTVSWYQQALGQGPQFIFQYYEEEERQRGNFPDRFSGHQFPNYSSELNVNALLLGDSALYLCASSLFEIAGANVLTFGAGSRLTVL.